This TCR beta chain was profiled in a study of T cell clonality in common variable immunodeficiency. Study-wide results and limits: Common variable immunodeficiency TCR beta sequences reportedly had fewer deletions and N-nucleotide insertions. CVID subjects had higher TCRbeta clonality than healthy controls, most marked in about a third.

As for this clone: Its target is unknown. The read ends 3 residues shy of where the CDR3 ends; the end is completed using the germline J gene.

The assay was immunoSEQ multiplex PCR, and TCRdb's table has in-frame clones only and misses some. Found here are around 17,000 clones, no singletons; the ten largest cover about 14%. Germline assignment: CDR1 SNHLY and CDR2 FYNNEI. CDR3 length: 14 residues. V was pared by 6 bases and J by 6 bases, with 4 bases of the junction left unmatched. Donors gave about 5 to 9 ml heparinized peripheral whole blood. The rearrangement joins TRBV2 to TRBJ1-5; 11 bases line up with TRBD1. Sequencing input: peripheral blood mononuclear cells. The sequence was collected from a human donor with common variable immunodeficiency. This CDR3 is CASSGQGAVQPQHF. Partial CDR3 DNA: TGTGCCAGCAGCGGACAGGGGGCAGTTCAGCCC. The variable domain in full, completed from reference TRBV2 and TRBJ1-5, reads EPEVTQTPSHQVTQMGQEVILRCVPISNHLYFYWYRQILGQKVEFLVSFYNNEISEKSEIFDDQFSVERPDGSNFTLKIRSTKLEDSAMYFCASSGQGAVQPQHFGDGTRLSIL.